A single sample is the source of the 19 T cell receptor beta chains below, sequenced in a study of metastatic and nonmetastatic thyroid tumors. TCRdb re-called clones via MiXCR from the PCR reads. The data show about 16,000 clones, about 32% seen once. Patients were all untreated before their thyroid surgery. The sample was tumor tissue. All receptors come from a female donor with papillary thyroid cancer or a benign thyroid nodule (not recorded which). Some clones in this sample may be carry-over from other donors' samples.

This clone appeared many times. The rearrangement joins TRBV19 to TRBJ2-2; D may be TRBD1 or TRBD2 (6 bases each). The CDR3 sequence is 18 residues long. Germline loops: CDR1 LNHDA, CDR2 SQIVND (reference sequence). Trimming cost V 1 base and J 1 base, with 16 bases left between them. As DNA, the CDR3 is TGTGCCAGTAGTATAGTAGGTTGGGGGGCAGGGAACACCGGGGAGCTGTTTTTT. Amino acids: CASSIVGWGAGNTGELFF.

This clone was seen at least ten times. The chain links TRBV28 to TRBJ1-5, with D unclear. Trimming shortened V by 10 bases and J by 4 bases, and 11 bases separated the two germline ends. Germline V lookup: CDR1 MDHEN, CDR2 SYDVKM. This CDR3 contains 12 residues. CDR3 loop: CATKVGNQPQHF. Written as DNA, the CDR3 is TGTGCCACCAAGGTCGGGAATCAGCCCCAGCATTTT.

This clone has ten or more counts. The chain carries TRBV11-1 and TRBJ1-1, with 8 bases aligning to TRBD1. The CDR3 runs to 16 residues. Losses at the gene ends were 1 base for V and 1 base for J; bases not matched to a gene: 5. Germline values: CDR1 SGHAT, CDR2 FQDESV (reference sequence). Written as DNA, the CDR3 is TGTGCCAGCAGCTTAGGGGGGGACAGGAGGAACACTGAAGCTTTCTTT. As protein: CASSLGGDRRNTEAFF.

This clone was observed once. The V gene is TRBV6-5, the J gene TRBJ2-7, with 9 positions matching TRBD1. This CDR3 has 14 residues. Germline loops: CDR1 MNHEY, CDR2 SVGAGI. After removal of 8 bases from V and 2 bases from J, the junction contained 7 bases not matched to a gene. DNA for the CDR3: TGTGCCAGCGGCTACCGGGACAGGGCCTACGAGCAGTACTTC. Translating it yields CASGYRDRAYEQYF.

The table lists this clone with many counts. The chain couples TRBV5-1 to TRBJ2-5, with 12 bases aligning to TRBD1. CDR1 is SGHRS and CDR2 is YFSETQ in the germline V gene. The CDR3 sequence is 15 residues long. Trimming removed 0 bases from V and 4 bases from J; junction bases left unmatched: 1. CDR3 sequence (DNA): TGCGCCAGCAGCTTGGGGGACAGGGGGCTAGAGACCCAGTACTTC. It yields the protein CASSLGDRGLETQYF. The full variable domain, completed using reference TRBV5-1 and TRBJ2-5, is KAGVTQTPRYLIKTRGQQVTLSCSPISGHRSVSWYQQTPGQGLQFLFEYFSETQRNKGNFPGRFSGRQFSNSRSEMNVSTLELGDSALYLCASSLGDRGLETQYFGPGTRLLVL.

Ten or more counts support this clone. The J gene is TRBJ2-7, the V gene TRBV7-2; D is uncertain. Germline CDR1 SGHTA, CDR2 FQGNSA. The V gene lost 5 bases and the J gene lost 2 bases, with 13 bases spanning the gap. The CDR3 totals 14 residues. The CDR3, as DNA: TGTGCCAGCAGCCGGCAGCTGGGCACCTACGAGCAGTACTTC. Amino acid sequence: CASSRQLGTYEQYF.

This chain uses TRBV30 with TRBJ2-2; maybe TRBD2 (5 bases). V was shortened by 0 bases and J by 6 bases, with 14 bases between the two germline ends. The V gene's germline CDR1 is GTSNPN and CDR2 SVGIG (reference sequence). The CDR3 has 15 amino acids. The CDR3 sequence: CAWSVQRTPPGELFF. The CDR3, as DNA: TGTGCCTGGAGTGTACAGCGGACTCCCCCCGGGGAGCTGTTTTTT. The full variable domain, completed using reference TRBV30 and TRBJ2-2, is SQTIHQWPATLVQPVGSPLSLECTVEGTSNPNLYWYRQAAGRGLQLLFYSVGIGQISSEVPQNLSASRPQDRQFILSSKKLLLSDSGFYLCAWSVQRTPPGELFFGEGSRLTVL.

This clone was recorded at least ten times. The genes are TRBV15 and TRBJ2-5; maybe TRBD1 (7 bases). Trimming shortened V by 5 bases and J by 2 bases, and 15 bases separated the two germline ends. Per the germline V gene, CDR1 is LNHNV and CDR2 is YYDKDF (reference sequence). This CDR3 region has 15 residues. The CDR3 protein is CATSAGGYGQETQYF. The CDR3 DNA is TGTGCCACCAGCGCAGGGGGGTATGGGCAAGAGACCCAGTACTTC.

By frequency in the sample, this clone is medium-sized (0.01 to 0.1%). The V call is TRBV29-1, the J call TRBJ2-6, with D perhaps matching TRBD1 (6 bases). Trimming cost V 5 bases and J 3 bases, with 14 bases left between them. CDR3 length: 15 residues. Per germline, CDR1 SQVTM and CDR2 ANQGSEA. CDR3 sequence: CSVRQVKGGANVLTF. The DNA for the CDR3 is TGCAGCGTTAGACAGGTCAAGGGTGGGGCCAACGTCCTGACTTTC.

This clone came up once. The J gene is TRBJ1-2, the V gene TRBV11-2; D call uncertain. The CDR3 totals 14 residues. Deletions cut 0 bases from V and 1 base from J, with 6 bases between. Germline assignment: CDR1 SGHAT and CDR2 FQNNGV. CDR3 sequence (DNA): TGTGCCAGCAGCTTAGAATACTTTAACTATGGCTACACCTTC. The encoded protein is CASSLEYFNYGYTF.

This clone was detected ten times or more. CDR3 nucleotide sequence: TGTGCCAGCAGCCTAAGTCCGGCTGGGGAGACCCAGTACTTC. It translates to CASSLSPAGETQYF. V is TRBV7-2 and J is TRBJ2-5; D unresolved. This CDR3 comprises 14 residues. The germline V gene has CDR1 SGHTA and CDR2 FQGNSA. V dropped 5 bases and J dropped 5 bases, with 15 bases sitting between them.

In its sample, this clone was seen a few times. The chain joins TRBV10-3 to TRBJ2-2; D gene unclear. Germline V gene data show CDR1 as ENHRY and CDR2 as SYGVKD. Trimming took 10 bases from V and 1 from J, leaving 7 bases between them. The CDR3 is 12 residues long. CDR3 DNA sequence: TGTGCCACAAAGCGGAACACCGGGGAGCTGTTTTTT. Encoded protein: CATKRNTGELFF.

The sample holds many counts of this clone. V is TRBV5-6 and J is TRBJ2-1; the D call may be TRBD1 or TRBD2 (6 bases each). Deletions cut 3 bases from V and 1 base from J, with 11 bases between. The CDR3 runs 15 residues. Germline V CDR1 and CDR2: SGHDT, YYEEEE. The DNA for the CDR3 is TGTGCCAGCAGCTCTACAGGGAGGTCCTACAATGAGCAGTTCTTC. Translating gives CASSSTGRSYNEQFF.

The chain recombines TRBV9 with TRBJ2-1, with 8 bases that match TRBD2. J was trimmed by 4 bases and V by 2 bases; bases with no gene match: 5. This CDR3 has 15 amino acids. CDR1 and CDR2 from the germline V gene are SGDLS and YYNGEE. CDR3 bases: TGTGCCAGCAGCGTTACTAGCGGTAGTTACAATGAGCAGTTCTTC. This gives the protein CASSVTSGSYNEQFF.

This clone appeared many times. With a much larger clone just one base away, this may be a read error. The same CDR3 is also encoded by other DNA sequences in this sample. The chain carries TRBV9 and TRBJ2-3; D not certain. V lost 0 bases and J 2 bases, leaving 7 bases between the germline ends. The V gene's germline CDR1 is SGDLS and CDR2 YYNGEE. CDR3 length: 14 amino acids. Written as DNA, the CDR3 is TGTGCCAGCAGCGTAGCTACCTACACAGATACGCAGTATTTT. Its protein product is CASSVATYTDTQYF.

The chain recombines TRBV7-9 with TRBJ1-4; D remains unclear. Trimming removed 3 bases from V and 5 bases from J, with 13 bases in between. The CDR3 spans 15 residues. CDR1 SEHNR and CDR2 FQNEAQ come from the germline V gene (reference sequence). CDR3 protein: CASSLSEGNNEKLFF. The CDR3 DNA reads as TGTGCCAGCAGCTTGAGCGAGGGCAACAATGAAAAACTGTTTTTT.

The sample holds many counts of this clone. This chain links TRBV20-1 with TRBJ1-2; D is ambiguous. The germline V gene has CDR1 DFQATT and CDR2 SNEGSKA (reference sequence). Trimming stripped 0 bases from V and 7 bases from J, with 15 bases between. The length of the CDR3 is 14 residues. Here the CDR3 reads CSAREEYNSFGYTF. As DNA, the CDR3 is TGCAGTGCTAGAGAGGAGTACAACTCATTTGGCTACACCTTC.

This clone was picked up a small number of times. Written as DNA, the CDR3 is TGTGCCAGCAGGCAGGGTTTTAACTATGGCTACACCTTC. This sequence encodes CASRQGFNYGYTF. The rearrangement joins TRBV6-1 to TRBJ1-2, with a possible D match to TRBD1 (5 bases). CDR1 and CDR2 (germline): MNHNS, SASEGT. Trimming took 6 bases from V and 1 from J, leaving 9 bases between them. The CDR3 loop spans 13 amino acids.

This clone is termed medium-sized (0.01 to 0.1%). This chain uses TRBV2 with TRBJ1-2; D call uncertain. CDR1 is SNHLY and CDR2 is FYNNEI in the germline V gene. The V end lost 4 bases, the J end lost 0 bases, and 6 bases lay between the germline ends. The CDR3 covers 13 residues. The CDR3 DNA is TGTGCCAGCAGTGGCACTTCTAACTATGGCTACACCTTC. This gives the protein CASSGTSNYGYTF.